This T cell receptor (beta chain) was identified during a study of T cells after yellow fever vaccination. TCRdb re-derived calls from the 5' RACE reads in MiXCR, one entry per CDR3 protein. Of around 320,000 distinct CDR3 sequences listed, approximately 10% are singletons. V was pared by 6 bases and J by 7 bases, with 15 bases between. This CDR3 comprises 13 residues. Germline CDR1 and CDR2: MNHEY and SVGEGT. This clonotype showed up just a few times. V and J are TRBV6-2 or TRBV6-3 and TRBJ1-2; D possibly corresponds to TRBD1 (5 bases). The sample here was CD4+ T cells sorted from PBMCs, taken 5 days after the yellow fever booster vaccination. The receptor was isolated from a man younger than 30 who received the YFV17D yellow fever vaccine. CDR3 nucleotide sequence: TGTGCCAGCAGAGCCCAGGGTGCTGTTGGCTACACCTTC. Residues: CASRAQGAVGYTF.